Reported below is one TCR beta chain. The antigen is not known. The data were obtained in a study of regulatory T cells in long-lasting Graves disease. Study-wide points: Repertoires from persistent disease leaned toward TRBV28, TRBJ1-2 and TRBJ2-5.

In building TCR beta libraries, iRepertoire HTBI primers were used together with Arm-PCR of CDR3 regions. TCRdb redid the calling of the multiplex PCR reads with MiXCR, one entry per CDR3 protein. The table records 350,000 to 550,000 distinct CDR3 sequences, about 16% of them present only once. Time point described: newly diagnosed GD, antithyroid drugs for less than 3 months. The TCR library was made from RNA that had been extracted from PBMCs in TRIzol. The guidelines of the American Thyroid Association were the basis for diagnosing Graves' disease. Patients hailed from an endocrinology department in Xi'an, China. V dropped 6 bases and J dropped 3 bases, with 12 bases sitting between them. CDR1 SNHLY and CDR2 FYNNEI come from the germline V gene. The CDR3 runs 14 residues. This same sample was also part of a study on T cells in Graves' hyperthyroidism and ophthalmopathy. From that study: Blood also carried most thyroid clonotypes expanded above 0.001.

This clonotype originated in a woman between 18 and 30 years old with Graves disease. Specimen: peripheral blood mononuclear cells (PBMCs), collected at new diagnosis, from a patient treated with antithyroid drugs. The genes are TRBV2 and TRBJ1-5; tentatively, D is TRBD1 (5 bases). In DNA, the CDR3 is TGTGCCAGCAGGGGACGGAACTTCAATCAGCCCCAGCATTTT. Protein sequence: CASRGRNFNQPQHF.